What follows are 19 T cell receptor beta chains derived from one specimen sequenced in a study of blood T cell repertoires in COVID-19. Here immunoSEQ multiplex PCR was the method, and the copy in TCRdb shows in-frame clones only, minus some. The table includes around 300,000 clones, around 89% detected once. Sequences were obtained from PBMCs or T cells enriched from blood (not recorded which). The origin of the receptors is a woman aged 55-69 years in a cohort exposed to, infected with or recovered from COVID-19 (not recorded which).

The V call is TRBV19, the J call TRBJ2-6, with 7 nucleotides matching TRBD1. V lost 3 bases, J lost 0 bases, and 11 bases stayed unmatched. The CDR3 has 19 amino acids. CDR1 LNHDA and CDR2 SQIVND come from the germline V gene (reference sequence). The CDR3 reads CASSILQGDPSSGANVLTF. The CDR3 coding sequence is TGTGCCAGTAGTATCCTTCAGGGGGACCCCAGCTCTGGGGCCAACGTCCTGACTTTC.

This chain connects TRBV5-1 to TRBJ1-2; 8 bases align to TRBD1. This CDR3 has 15 amino acids. The germline gives CDR1 SGHRS, CDR2 YFSETQ. With V trimmed by 0 bases and J by 3 bases, 4 bases remained unmatched. The CDR3 region is CASSLGTGLYYGYTF. DNA for the CDR3: TGCGCCAGCAGCTTGGGGACAGGGCTCTACTATGGCTACACCTTC.

This clone has just one count. The gene calls are TRBV7-2 and TRBJ2-2; 13 bases agree with TRBD2. The CDR3 is 17 residues long. Germline V lookup: CDR1 SGHTA, CDR2 FQGNSA. V lost 2 bases, J lost 5 bases, and 5 bases stayed unmatched. CDR3 coding DNA: TGTGCCAGCAGCTTACCTAGGACTAGCGGGAGTACCGGGGAGCTGTTTTTT. This translates into CASSLPRTSGSTGELFF.

This clone was observed a few times. The chain joins TRBV2 to TRBJ1-6; the match to TRBD1 covers 10 bases. The CDR3 spans 14 residues. Germline CDR1 is SNHLY and CDR2 is FYNNEI. J was trimmed by 9 bases and V by 7 bases; bases with no gene match: 6. In nucleotides, the CDR3 is TGTGCCAGCACCCGGACAGGGGGGGGTTCACCCCTCCACTTT. This codes for CASTRTGGGSPLHF.

This chain links TRBV6-5 with TRBJ2-7; 8 nucleotides agree with TRBD1. CDR1 MNHEY and CDR2 SVGAGI come from the germline V gene. V shed 5 bases and J 1 base; nucleotides not matched to a gene: 7. The CDR3 runs to 15 residues. CDR3: CASSLGQGKSYEQYF. CDR3 sequence (DNA): TGTGCCAGCAGTCTTGGACAGGGTAAATCCTACGAGCAGTACTTC.

In DNA, the CDR3 is TGTGCCAGCAGCTCTGGGGCAGCAACTAATGAAAAACTGTTTTTT. This gives the protein CASSSGAATNEKLFF. This sequence joins TRBV5-4 and TRBJ1-4; perhaps TRBD1 as D (5 bases). Germline CDR1 reads SGHNT; CDR2 reads YYREEE (reference sequence). Trimming removed 3 bases from V and 0 bases from J, with 9 bases in between. CDR3 length: 15 amino acids.

The chain employs TRBV28 and TRBJ2-7; tentative D call: TRBD2 (6 bases). Trimming shortened V by 8 bases and J by 3 bases, and 11 bases separated the two germline ends. Per germline, CDR1 MDHEN and CDR2 SYDVKM. This CDR3 is built from 12 residues. The CDR3 DNA reads as TGTGCCAGCGGGAGACTAGGCTACGAGCAGTACTTC. As protein: CASGRLGYEQYF.

This chain connects TRBV18 to TRBJ2-1, with D possibly TRBD1 on 5 matching bases. Germline CDR1 reads KGHSH; CDR2 reads LQKENI. The ends were cut back, 2 bases at V and 7 bases at J, with 6 bases in the middle. The CDR3 consists of 12 residues. CDR3 in amino acids: CASSPAGNEQFF. Written as DNA, the CDR3 is TGTGCCAGCTCACCAGCAGGGAATGAGCAGTTCTTC.

V usage is TRBV10-1 and J usage is TRBJ2-7; possibly TRBD1 for D (6 bases). The CDR3 is 13 amino acids. V was cut by 3 bases and J by 6 bases, with 12 bases left in between. The germline V gene encodes CDR1 WNHNN and CDR2 SYGVQD (reference sequence). Here the CDR3 DNA reads TGCGCCAGCAGTGATGTGGGGGCGGGCGAGCAGTACTTC. It is translated as CASSDVGAGEQYF.

This chain uses TRBV28 with TRBJ2-7, with D maybe TRBD2 (5 bases). CDR1 is MDHEN and CDR2 is SYDVKM in the germline V gene. CDR3 size: 13 residues. Trimming left V 4 bases short and J 1 base short, with 8 bases between. This CDR3 reads CASSWTGSYEQYF. The DNA of the CDR3 is TGTGCCAGCAGTTGGACTGGTTCCTACGAGCAGTACTTC. The full variable domain, its missing parts supplied by reference TRBV28 and TRBJ2-7, is DVKVTQSSRYLVKRTGEKVFLECVQDMDHENMFWYRQDPGLGLRLIYFSYDVKMKEKGDIPEGYSVSREKKERFSLILESASTNQTSMYLCASSWTGSYEQYFGPGTRLTVT.

The V call is TRBV29-1, the J call TRBJ2-5; perhaps TRBD2 as D (6 bases). V lost 5 bases and J 5 bases, leaving 12 bases between the germline ends. In germline, CDR1 is SQVTM, CDR2 ANQGSEA. The CDR3 runs 12 residues. This chain's CDR3 is CSVKTGGETQYF. CDR3 nucleotides: TGCAGCGTTAAGACTGGGGGGGAGACCCAGTACTTC.

The V and J genes are TRBV3-1 (or the pseudogene TRBV3-2) and TRBJ2-1; D is perhaps TRBD2 (7 bases). CDR1 LGHDT and CDR2 YNNKEL come from the germline V gene (reference sequence). Trimming stripped 0 bases from V and 3 bases from J, with 15 bases between. The CDR3 is made up of 17 amino acids. The CDR3 coding sequence is TGTGCCAGCAGCCAAGATGTTGGAGGGGGGGGCTACAATGAGCAGTTCTTC. Translating gives CASSQDVGGGGYNEQFF.

The chain joins TRBV4-1 to TRBJ1-2, with TRBD1 matching over 8 bases. The junction had 16 bases not matched to a gene; V was cut back by 1 base and J by 6 bases. This CDR3 comprises 18 residues. From germline, CDR1 is MGHRA and CDR2 YSYEKL. In nucleotides, the CDR3 is TGCGCCAGCAGCCAAGTCCTTCATGCGGACAGGGATAGAGATGGCTACACCTTC. It encodes CASSQVLHADRDRDGYTF.

This clone came up a few times. The genes are TRBV18 and TRBJ1-5; TRBD1 matches at 8 bases. Germline-derived CDR1 and CDR2 are KGHSH and LQKENI. The trim removed 6 bases at V and 3 bases at J, leaving 10 bases unmatched. The CDR3 consists of 16 residues. The DNA of the CDR3 is TGTGCCAGCTCGCTTGGACAGGGTGGGAACAATCAGCCCCAGCATTTT. The encoded protein is CASSLGQGGNNQPQHF.

Points on this clone: Distinct nucleotide sequences in the sample also encode this CDR3. V and J are TRBV5-1 and TRBJ2-2; tentative D call: TRBD1 (5 bases). Germline lookup yields CDR1 SGHRS and CDR2 YFSETQ. V lost 2 bases and J 3 bases, leaving 8 bases between the germline ends. The CDR3 sequence is 14 residues long. The CDR3 DNA follows: TGCGCCAGCAGCTTTCAAGGGGACACCGGGGAGCTGTTTTTT. Translation: CASSFQGDTGELFF.

The V gene is TRBV6-2 or TRBV6-3, the J gene TRBJ2-7; 12 nucleotides align to TRBD2. Germline CDR1 and CDR2: MNHEY and SVGEGT. The CDR3 consists of 18 residues. V shed 2 bases and J 2 bases; nucleotides not matched to a gene: 10. CDR3 bases: TGTGCCAGCAGTTACCCGTCTAGCGGGAGGGCCGGAGCCTACGAGCAGTACTTC. Protein sequence: CASSYPSSGRAGAYEQYF.

This chain uses TRBV7-2 with TRBJ2-1; D remains ambiguous. Trimming removed 6 bases at V and 5 bases at J, with 11 bases between. CDR1 SGHTA and CDR2 FQGNSA come from the germline V gene. The CDR3 has 13 amino acids. CDR3 loop: CASSPHPDNEQFF. The DNA for the CDR3 is TGTGCCAGCAGTCCCCACCCGGACAATGAGCAGTTCTTC.

The rearrangement links TRBV2 to TRBJ1-2, with TRBD1 as a possible D gene (6 bases). CDR1 and CDR2 from the germline V gene are SNHLY and FYNNEI. The CDR3 covers 15 residues. Trimming removed 3 bases at V and 8 bases at J, with 19 bases between. The CDR3: CASSDTLTGRGGYTF. CDR3 DNA sequence: TGTGCCAGCAGTGATACCCTAACAGGGAGGGGAGGCTACACCTTC.

The rearrangement uses TRBV9 and TRBJ1-1; perhaps TRBD1 as D (5 bases). The CDR3 consists of 16 residues. CDR1 is SGDLS, CDR2 YYNGEE, per germline. V was trimmed by 1 base and J by 1 base, leaving 14 bases between them. The CDR3 DNA is TGTGCCAGCAGCGTAACGCGGGACGGGGAGAACACTGAAGCTTTCTTT. Residues: CASSVTRDGENTEAFF.